These 9 T cell receptor beta chains share one sample of origin, sequenced in a study of shared clonotypes between healthy human individuals. Assay: immunoSEQ multiplex PCR; the TCRdb copy retains only in-frame clones and omits some. Among about 450,000 clones listed, roughly 77% were seen once. Material for sequencing was PBMCs. Receptors were obtained from a woman aged 40 to 55 in good health. Some clones in this sample may be carry-over from other donors' samples.

The chain uses TRBV11-3 and TRBJ2-1; D might be TRBD2 (6 bases). The germline V and J ends were trimmed by 3 bases and 6 bases, with 9 bases remaining between them. The CDR3 has 13 residues. Looked up from germline, CDR1 is SGHNT and CDR2 is YENEEA. The CDR3 DNA is TGTGCCAGCAGCTTTACTAGCTCCAATGAGCAGTTCTTC. As protein: CASSFTSSNEQFF.

The chain carries TRBV19 and TRBJ2-7, with TRBD1 identical over 7 bases. Trimming cost V 4 bases and J 1 base; bases outside gene matches: 4. CDR1 LNHDA and CDR2 SQIVND come from the germline V gene (reference sequence). This CDR3 is 14 amino acids long. CDR3 in DNA: TGTGCCAGTAGTAACCGGGACAGATCCTACGAGCAGTACTTC. Translation: CASSNRDRSYEQYF.

This clone was seen repeatedly, ten times or more. The gene calls are TRBV30 and TRBJ1-6; a possible D gene is TRBD1 (5 bases). This CDR3 contains 13 residues. V was shortened by 5 bases and J by 7 bases, with 12 bases between the two germline ends. Germline lookup yields CDR1 GTSNPN and CDR2 SVGIG (reference sequence). The CDR3 DNA is TGTGCCTGGGCGGGGACCCAGAATTCACCCCTCCACTTT. Its translation is CAWAGTQNSPLHF.

The chain uses TRBV30 and TRBJ2-3; D remains unclear. This CDR3 has 11 residues. V lost 4 bases, J lost 4 bases, and 6 bases lay in between. Germline lookup yields CDR1 GTSNPN and CDR2 SVGIG (reference sequence). The CDR3 loop reads CAWKNADTQYF. CDR3 DNA sequence: TGTGCCTGGAAAAATGCAGATACGCAGTATTTT.

The V and J genes are TRBV28 and TRBJ1-1; D may be TRBD1 (5 bases). The germline V gene has CDR1 MDHEN and CDR2 SYDVKM. The V end was cut by 5 bases, the J end by 1 base, with 14 bases between. This CDR3 region has 15 residues. In DNA form, the CDR3 reads TGTGCCAGCAGTAGACACGGTGGGGGGAACACTGAAGCTTTCTTT. It is translated as CASSRHGGGNTEAFF.

The chain employs TRBV7-9 and TRBJ1-1; D gene uncertain. CDR1 is SEHNR and CDR2 is FQNEAQ in the germline V gene (reference sequence). The V end was cut by 9 bases, the J end by 6 bases, with 14 bases between. CDR3 length: 12 amino acids. For the CDR3, the DNA is TGTGCCAGTAGCCAGGAGGAGGCTGAAGCTTTCTTT. Its translation: CASSQEEAEAFF.

This clone was found a few times. The chain recombines TRBV5-6 with TRBJ2-4; D assignment may be TRBD1 or TRBD2 (5 bases each). Germline assignment: CDR1 SGHDT and CDR2 YYEEEE. V lost 3 bases, J lost 5 bases, and 9 bases lay in between. This CDR3 is 13 amino acids long. CDR3 in amino acids: CASSWGPQNIQYF. The CDR3 coding sequence is TGTGCCAGCAGCTGGGGACCCCAAAACATTCAGTACTTC.

This rearrangement joins TRBV28 to TRBJ2-7; 12 bases are shared with TRBD2. Trimming took 8 bases from V and 3 from J; bases not matched to a gene: 14. Germline assignment: CDR1 MDHEN and CDR2 SYDVKM. This CDR3 spans 17 amino acids. The CDR3: CASVGGTSGLGLYEQYF. The CDR3 nucleotides read TGTGCCAGCGTGGGGGGGACTAGCGGGTTAGGGCTCTACGAGCAGTACTTC.

Here the CDR3 DNA reads TGCGCCAGCAGCTTGGTGCTAGCGGGAGCTGGGAAGACCCAGTACTTC. As protein: CASSLVLAGAGKTQYF. V gene TRBV5-1 combines with J gene TRBJ2-5, with TRBD2 matching 10 bases. The germline V gene has CDR1 SGHRS and CDR2 YFSETQ. The junction had 8 bases not matched to a gene; V was cut back by 0 bases and J by 6 bases. This CDR3 has 16 residues.